This T cell receptor (beta chain) appears in the sequencing data of a study of CD8 T cell repertoires and HIV-1 epitope variants. Study-wide background: T cells were stimulated with Twenty-five Gag and Nef peptides separately. Control wells had CMV/EBV/flu peptides, negative Ebola AY9, or no peptide. An uncultured baseline aliquot held 1M T cells.

The germline CDR1 and CDR2 sequences are MDHEN and SYDVKM. V was clipped by 2 bases and J by 2 bases; unmatched bases: 6. This CDR3 region has 18 residues. Libraries were prepared by immunoSEQ multiplex PCR; TCRdb keeps only in-frame clonotypes and omits some of them. In the table there are some 2,400 clones, less than 65% of which are singletons. About this clone: Its specificity is unknown.

Material for sequencing was cultured CD8+ T cells derived from PBMCs. The source of this sequence is a male donor with HIV. The chain uses TRBV28 and TRBJ2-3; the match to TRBD2 covers 14 bases. The CDR3 spells CASSLLEGLAGDTDTQYF. In DNA, the CDR3 is TGTGCCAGCAGTTTACTAGAGGGACTAGCGGGAGACACAGATACGCAGTATTTT. Full variable domain (remainder filled in from reference TRBV28 and TRBJ2-3): DVKVTQSSRYLVKRTGEKVFLECVQDMDHENMFWYRQDPGLGLRLIYFSYDVKMKEKGDIPEGYSVSREKKERFSLILESASTNQTSMYLCASSLLEGLAGDTDTQYFGPGTRLTVL.